A single sample gave rise to the 8 T cell receptor beta chains below, sequenced in a study of shared T cell receptors in the human thymus. The repertoire was sequenced with immunoSEQ multiplex PCR; TCRdb's copy has only in-frame clones and lacks some. Of more than 300,000 clones in the sample, 85% to 95% are singletons; the top ten hold approximately 0.018%. The sequencing input was thymocytes. The receptors originated from a human donor.

This clone was detected only once. DNA of the CDR3: TGTGCCAGCAGCTTAGCGGAGGTCGGGGAGCTGTTTTTT. Protein: CASSLAEVGELFF. V usage is TRBV7-9 and J usage is TRBJ2-2; D is perhaps TRBD2 (5 bases). Trimming removed 0 bases at V and 7 bases at J, with 6 bases between. This CDR3 has 13 amino acids. Germline CDR1 reads SEHNR; CDR2 reads FQNEAQ (reference sequence).

V usage is TRBV7-3 and J usage is TRBJ2-1; 8 bases fit TRBD2. The V segment lost 5 bases and the J segment 7 bases; nucleotides outside the gene matches: 10. Germline CDR1 and CDR2: SGHTA and FQGTGA. The length of the CDR3 is 15 residues. The CDR3 is CASSASGRVGNEQFF. CDR3 DNA: TGTGCCAGCAGCGCAAGCGGGAGAGTGGGGAATGAGCAGTTCTTC.

The V and J genes are TRBV7-8 and TRBJ2-5, with 7 bases aligning to TRBD1. The CDR3 is 16 amino acids. Germline assignment: CDR1 SGHVS and CDR2 FQNEAQ. J gave up 3 bases and V 2 bases, and 9 bases lay outside the gene matches. The chain's CDR3 is CASSLCGQEKEETQYF. The CDR3 bases are TGTGCCAGCAGCTTATGTGGACAGGAAAAAGAAGAGACCCAGTACTTC.

The V and J genes are TRBV27 and TRBJ2-7, with 8 positions matching TRBD2. The CDR3 is 14 residues long. V was clipped by 5 bases and J by 5 bases; unmatched bases: 8. The germline V gene has CDR1 MNHEY and CDR2 SMNVEV (reference sequence). In DNA form, the CDR3 reads TGTGCCAGCAGTACGAGTAGCGGGACCAACGAGCAGTACTTC. It yields the protein CASSTSSGTNEQYF.

The rearrangement uses TRBV28 and TRBJ1-1; 10 nucleotides align to TRBD1. The V gene's germline CDR1 is MDHEN and CDR2 SYDVKM. This CDR3 is built from 17 residues. J was trimmed by 0 bases and V by 6 bases; bases with no gene match: 10. CDR3: CASSPPRTGGLNTEAFF. In DNA form, the CDR3 reads TGTGCCAGCAGCCCGCCTAGGACAGGGGGTTTGAACACTGAAGCTTTCTTT.

This clone was found a few times. This CDR3 reads CASTSGGSNEKLFF. In nucleotides, the CDR3 is TGTGCCAGCACGTCAGGGGGAAGTAATGAAAAACTGTTTTTT. The chain recombines TRBV27 with TRBJ1-4, with 7 nucleotides matching TRBD1. Germline CDR1 reads MNHEY; CDR2 reads SMNVEV (reference sequence). After removal of 7 bases from V and 4 bases from J, the junction contained 6 bases not matched to a gene. This CDR3 contains 14 residues.

The chain combines TRBV28 with TRBJ1-5; D may be TRBD1 (6 bases). V was pared by 4 bases and J by 9 bases, with 22 bases between. The CDR3 totals 16 residues. CDR1 is MDHEN, CDR2 SYDVKM, per germline. CDR3 nucleotide sequence: TGTGCCAGCAGTTCAAGCAATGGAGGGGGATCGCGGCCCCAGCATTTT. Its translation is CASSSSNGGGSRPQHF.

The rearrangement joins TRBV28 to TRBJ2-7; tentative D call: TRBD1 (5 bases). Trimming took 2 bases from V and 2 from J, leaving 10 bases between them. The CDR3 is 14 residues long. Germline CDR1 and CDR2: MDHEN and SYDVKM. The CDR3 nucleotides read TGTGCCAGCAGTTTAGGACACCTCGCCTACGAGCAGTACTTC. Translating gives CASSLGHLAYEQYF.